A selection of T cell receptor beta chains follows, all from one sample in a study of spatial heterogeneity in lung cancer. Each CDR3 protein is one row after TCRdb ran MiXCR on the 5' RACE reads. The sample records tens of thousands of distinct CDR3 sequences, 7.5% to 9.5% being singletons. This specimen was PBMCs, taken at surgery. These receptor sequences come from a female donor with early-stage non-small cell lung cancer. CDR3s include the opening cysteine and the closing phenylalanine or tryptophan. Fields, in order: J gene, clone size, V gene, D gene, CDR3 protein, CDR3 DNA. A D gene is named only where the DNA matches it firmly. Not all rows give a size; the values are once, few, many and, for expanded clones, a class.

j_call: TRBJ2-3; clone_size: many; v_call: TRBV7-8; d_call: TRBD2; cdr3_aa: CASSPSHLVAGDTQYF; cdr3_nt: TGTGCCAGCAGCCCATCTCATTTAGTAGCGGGAGATACGCAGTATTTT
j_call: TRBJ2-7; clone_size: many; v_call: TRBV6-5; d_call: NA; cdr3_aa: CASSYVGEQYF; cdr3_nt: TGTGCCAGCAGTTACGTGGGCGAGCAGTACTTC
j_call: TRBJ1-1; clone_size: medium-sized; v_call: TRBV11-1; d_call: TRBD1; cdr3_aa: CASSLYPGTGDTEAFF; cdr3_nt: TGTGCCAGCAGCTTATACCCCGGGACAGGGGACACTGAAGCTTTCTTT
j_call: TRBJ2-1; clone_size: many; v_call: TRBV29-1; d_call: NA; cdr3_aa: CSGAGISYNEQFF; cdr3_nt: TGCAGCGGTGCGGGAATCTCCTACAATGAGCAGTTCTTC
j_call: TRBJ2-5; clone_size: many; v_call: TRBV5-1; d_call: NA; cdr3_aa: CASSLALAPVETQYF; cdr3_nt: TGCGCCAGCAGCTTGGCCCTCGCACCAGTAGAGACCCAGTACTTC
j_call: TRBJ2-1; clone_size: many; v_call: TRBV7-3; d_call: TRBD2; cdr3_aa: CASSLGTSGHNEQFF; cdr3_nt: TGTGCCAGCAGCTTAGGGACTAGCGGTCACAATGAGCAGTTCTTC
j_call: TRBJ2-1; clone_size: many; v_call: TRBV2; d_call: TRBD2; cdr3_aa: CASSLIAGTSGSRGEQFF; cdr3_nt: TGTGCCAGCAGTCTAATCGCCGGGACTAGCGGGAGTCGGGGTGAGCAGTTCTTC
j_call: TRBJ2-5; clone_size: many; v_call: TRBV5-1; d_call: NA; cdr3_aa: CASSLRTLETQYF; cdr3_nt: TGCGCCAGCAGCTTGAGAACACTAGAGACCCAGTACTTC
j_call: TRBJ2-5; clone_size: many; v_call: TRBV4-2; d_call: TRBD1; cdr3_aa: CASSQDPRGPGYQETQYF; cdr3_nt: TGTGCCAGCAGCCAAGATCCCAGGGGGCCAGGATACCAAGAGACCCAGTACTTC
j_call: TRBJ2-1; clone_size: NA; v_call: TRBV5-1; d_call: NA; cdr3_aa: CASSLESNSGLEQFF; cdr3_nt: TGCGCCAGCAGCTTGGAATCAAATTCCGGGCTGGAGCAGTTCTTC
j_call: TRBJ2-7; clone_size: many; v_call: TRBV6-2/TRBV6-3; d_call: NA; cdr3_aa: CASSYAVGEQYF; cdr3_nt: TGTGCCAGCAGTTACGCTGTGGGCGAGCAGTACTTC